This section outlines one TCR beta chain sequence together with its context. The source of the sample is a study of blood T cell repertoires in COVID-19. Study summary: Acute and convalescent COVID-19 samples came from the United States, Italy and Spain. T cells, B-cell-depleted T cells, or PBMCs provided the cDNA or gDNA that served as material.

Between the trimmed V and J ends, which lost 1 base and 7 bases, there was a span of 25 bases. The CDR3 has 19 amino acids. CDR1 and CDR2 from the germline V gene are MNHNS and SASEGT. Original methodology: Nucleated cell number was recorded as an estimate derived from reference gene primer amplification. Here immunoSEQ multiplex PCR was the method, and the copy in TCRdb shows in-frame clones only, minus some. That table gives V, J and clone size, and the DNA gave D and trimming. The repertoire holds about 85,000 clones, nearly 90% seen once, with around 4.5% in the top ten. The source material was peripheral blood. The receptor's source is a woman at least 80 years old with active or convalescent COVID-19. The V gene is TRBV6-1, the J gene TRBJ1-4; a possible D gene is TRBD1 (6 bases). CDR3 coding DNA: TGTGCCAGCAGTGAAGGTGAGGGAGCCACAGGGAGGGAGACTGAAAAACTGTTTTTT. Protein: CASSEGEGATGRETEKLFF.